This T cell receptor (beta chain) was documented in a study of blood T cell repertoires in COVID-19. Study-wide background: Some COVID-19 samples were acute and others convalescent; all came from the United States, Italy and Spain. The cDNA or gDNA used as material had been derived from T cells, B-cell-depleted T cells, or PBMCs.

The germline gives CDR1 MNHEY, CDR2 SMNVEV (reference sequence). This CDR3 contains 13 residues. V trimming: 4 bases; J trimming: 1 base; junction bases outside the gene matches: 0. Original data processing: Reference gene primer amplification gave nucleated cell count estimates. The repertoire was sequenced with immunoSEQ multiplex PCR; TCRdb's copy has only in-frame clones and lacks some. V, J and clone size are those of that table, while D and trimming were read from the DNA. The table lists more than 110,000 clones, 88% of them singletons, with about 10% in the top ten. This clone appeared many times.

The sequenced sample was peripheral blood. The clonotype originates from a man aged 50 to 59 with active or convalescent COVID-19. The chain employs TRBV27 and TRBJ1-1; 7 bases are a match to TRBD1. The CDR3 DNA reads TGTGCCAGCAGTTACAGGGGGAACACTGAAGCTTTCTTT. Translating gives CASSYRGNTEAFF.